A single sample gave rise to the 15 T cell receptor beta chains below, sequenced in a study of T cells in women clearing cervical HPV infection. The protocol was immunoSEQ multiplex PCR, while the TCRdb copy is restricted to in-frame clones and leaves out a portion. The table for this sample gives about 22,000 clones. The sequenced material came from blood buffy coat. All receptors derive from a woman between 18 and 69 years old with a cervical HPV16 infection that either progressed to CIN3+ or cleared (not recorded which).

CDR3 loop: CASSPGTSGYNEQFF. The sequenced part of the CDR3 DNA is TGTGCCAGCTCACCAGGGACTAGCGGCTACAATGAG. The chain employs TRBV18 and TRBJ2-1, with 11 bases aligning to TRBD2. The CDR3 end lies 3 residues beyond the end of the read and is filled in from the germline J gene. The germline V gene has CDR1 KGHSH and CDR2 LQKENI. CDR3 length: 15 residues. J gave up 3 bases and V 2 bases, and 0 bases lay outside the gene matches.

Concerning this clone itself: Read coverage stops 3 residues before the CDR3 terminus; the germline J gene supplies the remainder. The rearrangement uses TRBV20-1 and TRBJ1-5, with D unclear. Germline CDR1 and CDR2: DFQATT and SNEGSKA (reference sequence). The V end was cut by 6 bases, the J end by 2 bases, with 11 bases between. The CDR3 covers 13 residues. CDR3 amino acids: CSARVGGNQPQHF. CDR3 bases read: TGCAGTGCACGCGTCGGGGGCAATCAGCCC.

To note about this clone: The junction and the germline gene differ at one end; a read error may be behind it. The read stops 3 residues short of the end of the CDR3; the missing end is completed from the germline J gene. The chain joins TRBV7-7 to TRBJ2-3; the match to TRBD1 covers 7 bases. Germline V gene sequence: CDR1 SSHAT, CDR2 FNYEAQ (reference sequence). The CDR3 consists of 14 residues. The CDR3 loop is CASSFSGQADTQYF. Incomplete CDR3 DNA: TGTGCTAGCAGCTTCTCCGGACAGGCAGATACG.

Concerning this clone: The missing CDR3 end, 3 residues past where the read stops, is filled in from the germline J gene. The chain uses TRBV2 and TRBJ2-3; tentatively, D is TRBD2 (7 bases). Germline lookup yields CDR1 SNHLY and CDR2 FYNNEI. The CDR3 length is 14 residues. The ends were cut back, 6 bases at V and 3 bases at J, with 13 bases in the middle. CDR3 DNA, as far as it was read: TGTGCCAGCAGGAAACAGGGAGGGACAGATACG. Translating gives CASRKQGGTDT. The entire CDR3 is CASRKQGGTDTQYF.

About this clone: Sequencing ends 3 residues short of the CDR3 end; the germline J gene provides the rest. The chain combines TRBV7-2 with TRBJ2-1; 8 bases map to TRBD1. J gave up 6 bases and V 5 bases, and 6 bases lay outside the gene matches. Germline CDR1 and CDR2: SGHTA and FQGNSA. The CDR3 covers 14 residues. The CDR3 sequence: CASSPYGQGNEQFF. The CDR3 DNA, read in part, is TGTGCCAGCAGCCCTTATGGACAGGGCAATGAG.

In the case of this clone: The read terminates 3 residues ahead of where the CDR3 ends, so the germline J gene completes it. J is TRBJ2-1 and V is TRBV7-6, with TRBD2 identical over 10 bases. Germline values: CDR1 SGHVS, CDR2 FNYEAQ. V lost 4 bases to trimming and J lost 5 bases; unmatched junction nucleotides: 8. This CDR3 is 16 amino acids long. CDR3 DNA, as far as it was read: TGTGCCAGCAGCTCCGAACCGGGACTAGCGCACAATGAG. This codes for CASSSEPGLAHNE. Given in full, the CDR3 is CASSSEPGLAHNEQFF.

About this clone itself: The read finishes 3 residues shy of the CDR3 end, and the germline J gene is used to complete it. The chain employs TRBV20-1 and TRBJ1-1; possible D gene TRBD1, 5 bases. The CDR3 is 14 residues long. Trimming removed 0 bases from V and 1 base from J, with 9 bases in between. The germline V gene has CDR1 DFQATT and CDR2 SNEGSKA (reference sequence). CDR3 bases read: TGCAGTGCTAGAGATACGACAGCGAACACTGAA. Protein: CSARDTTANTE. The whole CDR3 sequence reads CSARDTTANTEAFF.

For this clone: The read is 3 residues too short to cover the CDR3 end, so that end is filled in from the germline J gene. The chain joins TRBV27 to TRBJ2-1, with a possible D match to TRBD2 (6 bases). The CDR3 totals 14 residues. Trimming removed 4 bases from V and 2 bases from J, with 9 bases in between. Germline V gives CDR1 MNHEY, CDR2 SMNVEV (reference sequence). This chain's CDR3 is CASSSGLPYNEQFF. The DNA read from the CDR3 is TGTGCCAGCAGTTCCGGACTACCCTACAATGAG.

Concerning this clone: The read gets to within 3 residues of the CDR3 end, and the germline J gene fills in the rest. The chain couples TRBV9 to TRBJ2-3; TRBD2 matches 10 bases. CDR3 length: 16 amino acids. Germline lookup yields CDR1 SGDLS and CDR2 YYNGEE. V trimming: 3 bases; J trimming: 4 bases; junction bases outside the gene matches: 8. The sequenced CDR3 bases are TGTGCCAGCAGCGCCGCAGTGCTAGCGGGGGCAGATACG. Amino acids: CASSAAVLAGADT. The full CDR3 protein is CASSAAVLAGADTQYF.

With regard to this clone: The read ends 3 residues shy of where the CDR3 ends; the end is completed using the germline J gene. V usage is TRBV4-2 and J usage is TRBJ2-3; D is possibly TRBD2 (6 bases). Trimming took off 1 base at V and 0 bases at J, with 11 bases between the two ends. Germline V gene sequence: CDR1 LGHNA, CDR2 YNFKEQ. The CDR3 totals 16 residues. CDR3 DNA (partial): TGTGCCAGCAGCCAAGGGAATAGCGGCAGCACAGATACG. This gives the protein CASSQGNSGSTDT. The full CDR3 protein reads CASSQGNSGSTDTQYF.

With regard to this clone: The read ends 3 residues shy of where the CDR3 ends; the end is completed using the germline J gene. This chain joins TRBV27 and TRBJ2-5, with TRBD2 identical over 8 bases. Germline trimming cut 5 bases from V and 1 base from J; bases unmatched to any gene: 9. Germline V gene sequence: CDR1 MNHEY, CDR2 SMNVEV (reference sequence). CDR3 length: 16 residues. The covered CDR3 bases are TGTGCCAGCAGTGCCCAGCCGACTAGCGCCCAAGAGACC. Translation gives CASSAQPTSAQET. The full CDR3 is CASSAQPTSAQETQYF.

CDR3 loop: CAWNPFAGTGATEAFF. Partial CDR3 DNA: TGTGCCTGGAATCCATTCGCCGGGACAGGGGCCACTGAA. The rearrangement links TRBV30 to TRBJ1-1, with 10 bases identical to TRBD1. From the germline J gene comes the end of the CDR3, since the read stops 3 residues before it. The CDR3 totals 16 residues. V lost 4 bases to trimming and J lost 4 bases; unmatched junction nucleotides: 12. CDR1 and CDR2 from the germline V gene are GTSNPN and SVGIG (reference sequence).

About this clone itself: The read finishes 3 residues shy of the CDR3 end, and the germline J gene is used to complete it. The rearrangement uses TRBV29-1 and TRBJ2-1; weak D call: TRBD1 (7 bases). The CDR3 is 13 residues long. The V and J ends lost 5 bases and 5 bases respectively, with 13 bases between them. Germline V gives CDR1 SQVTM, CDR2 ANQGSEA. CDR3 DNA (partial): TGCAGCGTTCACCAGGGGGGCGACAATGAG. Protein: CSVHQGGDNE. The CDR3, in full, reads CSVHQGGDNEQFF.

To note about this clone: The sequenced fragment ends 3 residues before the CDR3 boundary, so the rest is inferred from the germline J gene. The chain employs TRBV5-1 and TRBJ2-2; TRBD1 aligns across 8 bases. There are 15 residues in the CDR3. CDR1 and CDR2 (germline): SGHRS, YFSETQ. The trim removed 4 bases at V and 3 bases at J, leaving 5 bases unmatched. The CDR3 is CASSLDRGDTGELFF. Incomplete CDR3 DNA: TGCGCCAGCAGCCTTGACAGGGGAGACACCGGGGAG.

For this clone: The CDR3 goes on 3 residues after the read ends, and that part is filled in from the germline J gene. The chain is built from TRBV30 and TRBJ1-3; D not resolved. V lost 0 bases and J lost 6, with 9 bases in between. Germline V gives CDR1 GTSNPN, CDR2 SVGIG (reference sequence). CDR3 size: 13 residues. CDR3 DNA, as far as it was read: TGTGCCTGGAGTGTTAAAGTAGCAAACACC. As protein: CAWSVKVANT. The whole CDR3 is CAWSVKVANTIYF.